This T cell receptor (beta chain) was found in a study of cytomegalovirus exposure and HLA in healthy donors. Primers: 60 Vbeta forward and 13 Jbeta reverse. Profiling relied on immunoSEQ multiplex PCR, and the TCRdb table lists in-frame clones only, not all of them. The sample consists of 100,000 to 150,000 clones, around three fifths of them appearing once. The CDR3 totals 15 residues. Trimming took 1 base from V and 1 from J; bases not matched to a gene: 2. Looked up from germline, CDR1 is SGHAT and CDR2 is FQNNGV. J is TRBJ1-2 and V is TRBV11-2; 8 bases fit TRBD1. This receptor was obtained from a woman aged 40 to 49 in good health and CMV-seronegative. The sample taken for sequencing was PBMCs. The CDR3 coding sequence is TGTGCCAGCAGCTTAGCGGACAGGGTTAACTATGGCTACACCTTC. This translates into CASSLADRVNYGYTF.